These 31 T cell receptor beta chains were all obtained from the same sample, sequenced in a study of shared clonotypes between healthy human individuals. The repertoire was sequenced with immunoSEQ multiplex PCR; TCRdb's copy has only in-frame clones and lacks some. The sample holds nearly 2 million clones; roughly 94% are singletons and the top ten take 0.9% to 1.5%. Terminally differentiated effector memory CD45RA+ cells were excluded by CCR7 positive selection of CD45RO-negative cells. Sequencing was performed on naive CD8+ T cells sorted from blood. These receptors originate from a man aged 18 to 35 in good health.

This clone was seen only once. V gene TRBV5-1 combines with J gene TRBJ2-3; D remains unclear. This CDR3 has 13 amino acids. CDR1 is SGHRS, CDR2 YFSETQ, per germline. With 5 bases removed from V and 7 bases from J, the gap between germline ends came to 14 bases. The CDR3 region is CASSDGAGNTQYF. As DNA, the CDR3 is TGCGCCAGCAGTGATGGAGCTGGCAATACGCAGTATTTT.

The genes are TRBV9 and TRBJ2-1; no definite D call. V was shortened by 0 bases and J by 6 bases, with 10 bases between the two germline ends. Germline lookup yields CDR1 SGDLS and CDR2 YYNGEE. There are 14 residues in the CDR3. CDR3: CASSVASTPNEQFF. Here the CDR3 DNA reads TGTGCCAGCAGCGTAGCCTCCACACCCAATGAGCAGTTCTTC.

CDR3 coding DNA: TGTGCCAGCAGCATACCGGGGACTAGCGGATCCTACGAGCAGTACTTC. It specifies CASSIPGTSGSYEQYF. The chain uses TRBV10-3 and TRBJ2-7, with 11 bases fitting TRBD2. Germline CDR1 is ENHRY and CDR2 is SYGVKD. The CDR3 consists of 16 residues. After removal of 10 bases from V and 1 base from J, the junction contained 12 bases not matched to a gene.

The chain employs TRBV27 and TRBJ1-1, with TRBD1 identical over 8 bases. V gave up 5 bases and J gave up 1 base; unmatched junction bases: 6. This CDR3 spans 15 amino acids. Germline CDR1 and CDR2: MNHEY and SMNVEV (reference sequence). The CDR3 DNA is TGTGCCAGCAGTCATCACAGGGGGGCGAACACTGAAGCTTTCTTT. It translates to CASSHHRGANTEAFF.

The J gene is TRBJ2-1, the V gene TRBV9; TRBD1 aligns across 8 bases. This CDR3 region has 15 residues. V lost 0 bases, J lost 7 bases, and 6 bases stayed unmatched. The germline CDR1 and CDR2 sequences are SGDLS and YYNGEE. The CDR3 DNA sequence: TGTGCCAGCAGCGTAGGCGGGACAGGTCTGAATGAGCAGTTCTTC. Translating it yields CASSVGGTGLNEQFF.

The chain carries TRBV28 and TRBJ2-2; 9 bases map to TRBD2. This CDR3 contains 15 residues. V shed 5 bases, J shed 3 bases, and the junction held 4 bases outside the gene matches. Germline V gene data show CDR1 as MDHEN and CDR2 as SYDVKM. For the CDR3, the DNA is TGTGCCAGCAGTGAAGGGACTAGCTACACCGGGGAGCTGTTTTTT. This sequence encodes CASSEGTSYTGELFF.

This sequence joins TRBV7-6 and TRBJ2-1; tentative D call: TRBD1 (5 bases). The CDR3 loop spans 17 amino acids. The V gene's germline CDR1 is SGHVS and CDR2 FNYEAQ. V lost 6 bases and J 8 bases, leaving 26 bases between the germline ends. CDR3: CASSQGAFAGVWDEQFF. Here the CDR3 DNA reads TGTGCCAGCAGTCAAGGGGCCTTTGCAGGTGTATGGGATGAGCAGTTCTTC. Filled out from reference TRBV7-6 and TRBJ2-1, the complete variable domain reads GAGVSQSPRYKVTKRGQDVALRCDPISGHVSLYWYRQALGQGPEFLTYFNYEAQQDKSGLPNDRFSAERPEGSISTLTIQRTEQRDSAMYRCASSQGAFAGVWDEQFFGPGTRLTVL.

The chain employs TRBV9 and TRBJ1-2; 9 positions agree with TRBD1. CDR3 length: 16 amino acids. Germline lookup yields CDR1 SGDLS and CDR2 YYNGEE. V shed 3 bases, J shed 1 base, and the junction held 7 bases outside the gene matches. CDR3 amino acids: CASSAGRTGVNYGYTF. The CDR3 DNA follows: TGTGCCAGCAGCGCTGGGCGGACAGGGGTTAACTATGGCTACACCTTC.

This chain joins TRBV5-8 and TRBJ2-2; D is unresolved. Germline V gives CDR1 SGHTS, CDR2 YDEGEE. This CDR3 is built from 16 residues. Trimming removed 4 bases from V and 1 base from J, with 14 bases in between. The CDR3 region is CASSPILGGNTGELFF. Written as DNA, the CDR3 is TGTGCCAGCAGCCCCATCTTGGGCGGGAACACCGGGGAGCTGTTTTTT.

V gene TRBV10-2 combines with J gene TRBJ2-1; the D is unclear. The CDR3 has 14 amino acids. Trimming pared 0 bases from V and 3 bases from J, leaving 6 bases between. Germline V gives CDR1 WSHSY, CDR2 SAAADI. The CDR3 is CASSESAHYNEQFF. The CDR3 DNA reads as TGCGCCAGCAGTGAGTCCGCCCACTACAATGAGCAGTTCTTC.

This chain links TRBV6-5 with TRBJ2-7, with 7 nucleotides matching TRBD1. Germline V gene data show CDR1 as MNHEY and CDR2 as SVGAGI. V shed 0 bases and J 6 bases; nucleotides not matched to a gene: 5. This CDR3 spans 14 amino acids. CDR3 loop: CASSYSDRVPEQYF. The CDR3 region has the DNA TGTGCCAGCAGTTACTCAGACAGGGTGCCCGAGCAGTACTTC.

The chain carries TRBV4-1 and TRBJ2-2; a weak D match, TRBD1 (6 bases). The V gene lost 5 bases and the J gene lost 0 bases, with 16 bases spanning the gap. Germline CDR1 and CDR2: MGHRA and YSYEKL. The length of the CDR3 is 17 residues. CDR3 in DNA: TGCGCCAGCAGCTGGGAACCGGGACATACGAACACCGGGGAGCTGTTTTTT. This translates into CASSWEPGHTNTGELFF.

The chain couples TRBV2 to TRBJ2-1; a weak D match, TRBD2 (6 bases). The CDR3 contains 16 residues. The V end lost 2 bases, the J end lost 4 bases, and 15 bases lay between the germline ends. Looked up from germline, CDR1 is SNHLY and CDR2 is FYNNEI. The DNA for the CDR3 is TGTGCCAGCAGTGAATTCAACCGGGAGCCATACAATGAGCAGTTCTTC. Translating gives CASSEFNREPYNEQFF.

A note on this clone: The sample has other DNA sequences that encode this CDR3 too. The chain uses TRBV20-1 and TRBJ2-1; D unclear. CDR3 length: 11 amino acids. V lost 3 bases to trimming and J lost 8 bases, with 8 bases between them. The germline V gene encodes CDR1 DFQATT and CDR2 SNEGSKA (reference sequence). The CDR3 loop reads CSARVVDEQFF. The CDR3 DNA reads TGCAGTGCTAGGGTTGTCGATGAGCAGTTCTTC.

This clone was observed a handful of times. V and J are TRBV29-1 and TRBJ1-2; D is perhaps TRBD1 (6 bases). The germline V gene has CDR1 SQVTM and CDR2 ANQGSEA. V was trimmed by 3 bases and J by 5 bases, leaving 7 bases between them. There are 11 residues in the CDR3. Here the CDR3 reads CSVDRGYGYTF. DNA for the CDR3: TGCAGCGTTGACAGGGGATATGGCTACACCTTC. Full variable domain (outside the CDR3, taken from reference TRBV29-1 and TRBJ1-2): SAVISQKPSRDICQRGTSLTIQCQVDSQVTMMFWYRQQPGQSLTLIATANQGSEATYESGFVIDKFPISRPNLTFSTLTVSNMSPEDSSIYLCSVDRGYGYTFGSGTRLTVV.

The chain employs TRBV28 and TRBJ2-7; D possibly matches TRBD1 or TRBD2 (5 bases each). The CDR3 covers 14 residues. Per germline, CDR1 MDHEN and CDR2 SYDVKM. V lost 5 bases and J 4 bases, leaving 15 bases between the germline ends. CDR3 DNA: TGTGCCAGCAGTGGGGGTCCATTCGCGTACGAGCAGTACTTC. Its protein product is CASSGGPFAYEQYF.

With respect to this clone: The sample carries other DNA sequences with the same CDR3. The chain carries TRBV7-8 and TRBJ1-4; the D gene is possibly TRBD1 (5 bases). This CDR3 has 14 residues. V was clipped by 1 base and J by 2 bases, with 5 bases between them. Germline CDR1 reads SGHVS; CDR2 reads FQNEAQ. The CDR3 is CASSLGGTNEKLFF. The CDR3 region has the DNA TGTGCCAGCAGCTTAGGGGGCACTAATGAAAAACTGTTTTTT.

Notes on this clone: Other DNA sequences in this sample translate to the same CDR3. The chain recombines TRBV7-8 with TRBJ2-2; D uncertain. The CDR3 is 13 residues long. Germline assignment: CDR1 SGHVS and CDR2 FQNEAQ. Trimming shortened V by 1 base and J by 1 base, and 1 base separated the two germline ends. CDR3 region: CASSLGNTGELFF. The CDR3 coding sequence is TGTGCCAGCAGCTTAGGGAACACCGGGGAGCTGTTTTTT. The whole variable domain, filled in from reference TRBV7-8 and TRBJ2-2, reads GAGVSQSPRYKVAKRGQDVALRCDPISGHVSLFWYQQALGQGPEFLTYFQNEAQLDKSGLPSDRFFAERPEGSVSTLKIQRTQQEDSAVYLCASSLGNTGELFFGEGSRLTVL.

The chain recombines TRBV7-2 with TRBJ2-1; D possibly corresponds to TRBD2 (6 bases). Trimming took off 0 bases at V and 3 bases at J, with 12 bases between the two ends. The CDR3 spans 16 residues. The germline gives CDR1 SGHTA, CDR2 FQGNSA. The CDR3 protein is CASSLAPGLIYNEQFF. In DNA, the CDR3 is TGTGCCAGCAGCTTAGCCCCGGGACTGATCTACAATGAGCAGTTCTTC.

This clone was recorded only once. The V call is TRBV21-1, the J call TRBJ1-2; no DNA check was done on the table's D call, TRBD1. TRBV21-1 is designated a pseudogene. The CDR3 totals 16 residues. CDR3 coding DNA: TGTGCCAGCAGCCCGAAGGTGAGACAGGGGGTATATGGCTACACCTTC. This translates into CASSPKVRQGVYGYTF.

The chain is built from TRBV9 and TRBJ2-1, with 13 bases aligning to TRBD2. CDR1 is SGDLS, CDR2 YYNGEE, per germline. This CDR3 is built from 16 residues. V gave up 4 bases and J gave up 8 bases; unmatched junction bases: 9. The CDR3 region is CASSTGLAGNSYEQFF. The CDR3 region has the DNA TGTGCCAGCAGCACGGGACTAGCGGGAAACTCGTATGAGCAGTTCTTC.

The rearrangement uses TRBV7-9 and TRBJ2-5, with 12 positions matching TRBD2. The V and J ends lost 4 bases and 2 bases, in that order; junction bases with no gene match: 5. The CDR3 totals 16 residues. Germline V gene sequence: CDR1 SEHNR, CDR2 FQNEAQ (reference sequence). The CDR3, as DNA: TGTGCCAGCAGCTACGAAGGACTAGCGGGGCAAGAGACCCAGTACTTC. Translated, it gives CASSYEGLAGQETQYF.

J is TRBJ2-2 and V is TRBV10-3; unclear D gene. The CDR3 covers 14 residues. V was pared by 6 bases and J by 2 bases, with 10 bases between. Germline V gene data show CDR1 as ENHRY and CDR2 as SYGVKD. The CDR3 coding sequence is TGTGCCATCAGCAACGACTTCAACACCGGGGAGCTGTTTTTT. This translates into CAISNDFNTGELFF.

This rearrangement joins TRBV6-1 to TRBJ2-1, with D possibly called TRBD1 or TRBD2 (5 bases each). V was trimmed by 6 bases and J by 1 base, leaving 13 bases between them. Germline CDR1 MNHNS, CDR2 SASEGT. CDR3 length equals 15 residues. Here the CDR3 DNA reads TGTGCCAGCAGGTTTAGAGGGGAGTCCTACAATGAGCAGTTCTTC. Its protein is CASRFRGESYNEQFF.

The V and J genes are TRBV7-9 and TRBJ2-7; 8 bases map to TRBD1. Germline V gene lookup returns CDR1 SEHNR and CDR2 FQNEAQ (reference sequence). The junction had 8 bases not matched to a gene; V was cut back by 5 bases and J by 5 bases. The CDR3 has 14 residues. CDR3 region: CASSPRTGIHEQYF. Written as DNA, the CDR3 is TGTGCCAGCAGCCCCCGGACAGGGATCCACGAGCAGTACTTC.

J is TRBJ1-1 and V is TRBV10-2; tentatively, D is TRBD1 (5 bases). The germline V gene has CDR1 WSHSY and CDR2 SAAADI. Trimming took 1 base from V and 4 from J, leaving 16 bases between them. CDR3 length: 16 residues. CDR3 nucleotides: TGCGCCAGCAGTGAGTTGTCGGACATAGGCATCACTGAAGCTTTCTTT. This translates into CASSELSDIGITEAFF.

The count of this clone is one. The gene calls are TRBV5-4 and TRBJ2-1, with D hard to call. With 3 bases removed from V and 7 bases from J, the gap between germline ends came to 17 bases. The CDR3 sequence is 15 residues long. CDR1 and CDR2 (germline): SGHNT, YYREEE (reference sequence). CDR3 protein: CASSSWSFSTNEQFF. The DNA for the CDR3 is TGTGCCAGCAGCTCGTGGTCCTTCTCGACGAATGAGCAGTTCTTC.

The genes are TRBV11-2 and TRBJ2-1, with TRBD2 matching over 14 bases. V lost 5 bases and J lost 5; bases outside the gene matches: 2. The CDR3 length is 15 residues. From germline, CDR1 is SGHAT and CDR2 FQNNGV. The CDR3 bases are TGTGCCAGCAGCGGGACTAGCGGGGGAGACAATGAGCAGTTCTTC. It encodes CASSGTSGGDNEQFF.

This clone was seen only a few times. This rearrangement joins TRBV19 to TRBJ2-7; D remains unclear. The V gene lost 4 bases and the J gene lost 1 base, with 8 bases spanning the gap. This CDR3 has 13 amino acids. Germline V gene data show CDR1 as LNHDA and CDR2 as SQIVND (reference sequence). The CDR3 protein is CASSTVVSYEQYF. Written as DNA, the CDR3 is TGTGCCAGTAGTACCGTAGTTTCCTACGAGCAGTACTTC.

The J gene is TRBJ2-5, the V gene TRBV6-1; 8 bases are shared with TRBD2. This CDR3 has 17 amino acids. V gave up 1 base and J gave up 5 bases; unmatched junction bases: 12. From germline, CDR1 is MNHNS and CDR2 SASEGT. CDR3 sequence reads: CASSEVGAGALLETQYF. The DNA of the CDR3 is TGTGCCAGCAGTGAAGTCGGAGCGGGGGCCCTGTTGGAGACCCAGTACTTC.

Concerning this clone: Other nucleotide sequences from this sample produce the same CDR3. The chain uses TRBV5-6 and TRBJ1-2; D gene uncertain. Between the trimmed V and J ends, which lost 1 base and 6 bases, there was a span of 7 bases. Looked up from germline, CDR1 is SGHDT and CDR2 is YYEEEE. The CDR3 is 12 amino acids. In nucleotides, the CDR3 is TGTGCCAGCAGCTTGCTGGGAGATGGCTACACCTTC. Translated: CASSLLGDGYTF.